This record covers a single T cell receptor beta chain. CDR3 length: 14 residues. Losses at the gene ends were 5 bases for V and 5 bases for J; bases not matched to a gene: 5. Germline assignment: CDR1 MNHEY and CDR2 SMNVEV (reference sequence). TCRdb's copy holds only in-frame clones and misses some; the assay was immunoSEQ multiplex PCR. The sample consists of 60,000 to 70,000 clones, roughly 77% of them appearing once. The data were taken from a study of blood T cell repertoires in COVID-19. Study details: The cDNA or gDNA used as material had been derived from T cells, B-cell-depleted T cells, or PBMCs.

The clonotype originates from a man older than 75 with acute or convalescent COVID-19. Specimen: peripheral blood. The chain has TRBV27 and TRBJ1-2; 10 nucleotides match TRBD1. The CDR3 sequence: CASSTGTGVYGYTF. DNA of the CDR3: TGTGCCAGCAGTACCGGGACAGGGGTTTATGGCTACACCTTC.